What follows are 5 T cell receptor beta chains derived from one specimen sequenced in a study of T cells after yellow fever vaccination. From the 5' RACE reads, TCRdb called clonotypes with MiXCR, one entry per CDR3 protein. The table lists roughly 400,000 distinct CDR3 sequences, over 15% of them singletons. The sample in question was PBMCs, obtained before the yellow fever booster vaccination. Every receptor here comes from a man between 18 and 29 years old who received the YFV17D yellow fever vaccine.

The V call is TRBV11-2, the J call TRBJ2-5; TRBD2 matches at 13 bases. This CDR3 has 16 amino acids. Germline CDR1 reads SGHAT; CDR2 reads FQNNGV. V gave up 5 bases and J gave up 4 bases; unmatched junction bases: 7. CDR3 in DNA: TGTGCCAGCAGCCGACTAGCGGGGGGTCTTGGAGAGACCCAGTACTTC. As protein: CASSRLAGGLGETQYF.

This clonotype showed up just a few times. The CDR3 coding sequence is TGCGCCAGCAGCCTATGGACAGCTATGAACACTGAAGCTTTCTTT. Protein sequence: CASSLWTAMNTEAFF. The chain combines TRBV4-3 with TRBJ1-1, with a possible D match to TRBD1 (6 bases). Germline-derived CDR1 and CDR2 are LGHNA and YSLEER. Between the trimmed V and J ends, which lost 4 bases and 0 bases, there was a span of 12 bases. This CDR3 is built from 15 residues.

The CDR3 spells CASSQATEEQETQYF. DNA of the CDR3: TGTGCCAGCAGCCAAGCGACAGAAGAACAAGAGACCCAGTACTTC. The chain links TRBV4-2 to TRBJ2-5, with D tentatively TRBD1 (5 bases). Per the germline V gene, CDR1 is LGHNA and CDR2 is YNFKEQ. CDR3 length equals 15 residues. The V end was cut by 1 base, the J end by 2 bases, with 11 bases between.

This clonotype was found a few times. This chain links TRBV18 with TRBJ2-7; D is uncertain. The CDR3 length is 12 residues. V lost 6 bases, J lost 4 bases, and 10 bases lay in between. Germline V gene lookup returns CDR1 KGHSH and CDR2 LQKENI. The CDR3 here is CASSPGSYEQYV. The CDR3 nucleotides read TGTGCCAGCTCCCCAGGAAGTTACGAGCAGTACGTC.

The V gene is TRBV29-1, the J gene TRBJ2-7, with 9 nucleotides matching TRBD1. CDR3 length: 13 residues. Germline loops: CDR1 SQVTM, CDR2 ANQGSEA. Losses at the gene ends were 4 bases for V and 6 bases for J; bases not matched to a gene: 7. The CDR3 is CSVVQDRGGEQYV. The CDR3 region has the DNA TGCAGCGTTGTACAGGACAGGGGCGGCGAGCAGTACGTC.